This entry features one T cell receptor (beta chain) sequence. The repertoire was sequenced with immunoSEQ multiplex PCR; TCRdb's copy has only in-frame clones and lacks some. The sample consists of roughly 100,000 clones, roughly nine tenths of them appearing once. The sample belongs to a study of OX40 agonist ivuxolimab in advanced cancers. Study overall: Ivuxolimab was delivered to patients intravenously every 2 weeks at doses spanning 0.01 to 10 mg/kg. Partial responses, seen in three patients, involved one hepatocellular carcinoma and two cutaneous melanomas.

V was pared by 1 base and J by 4 bases, with 12 bases between. This CDR3 spans 15 amino acids. From germline, CDR1 is SGHTA and CDR2 FQGNSA. Blood specimens came from baseline, cycle 4 day 1, and cycle 7 day 1. The TCR was taken from an adult with an advanced solid tumor such as melanoma, head and neck, liver or kidney cancer. The J gene is TRBJ2-3, the V gene TRBV7-2, with D perhaps matching TRBD1 (6 bases). Sample: CD4+ or CD8+ T cells sorted from blood, taken in a trial of the OX40 agonist ivuxolimab. In DNA form, the CDR3 reads TGTGCCAGCAGCTTAGGGGGGCGGACGTCAGATACGCAGTATTTT. Translating gives CASSLGGRTSDTQYF.